Sequencing of this T cell receptor beta chain was carried out in a study of OX40 agonist ivuxolimab in advanced cancers. CDR3 length equals 14 residues. Trimming cost V 0 bases and J 3 bases, with 6 bases left between them. The V gene's germline CDR1 is MNHEY and CDR2 SVGAGI. Libraries were prepared by immunoSEQ multiplex PCR; TCRdb keeps only in-frame clonotypes and omits some of them. This sample has about 95,000 clones, with roughly nine tenths found just once. V gene TRBV6-5 combines with J gene TRBJ1-3; no reliable D call. The receptor was isolated from an adult with an advanced solid tumor such as melanoma, head and neck, liver or kidney cancer. The sample consisted of CD4+ or CD8+ T cells sorted from blood, taken in a trial of the OX40 agonist ivuxolimab. CDR3 amino acids: CASSYSVGGNTIYF. DNA for the CDR3: TGTGCCAGCAGTTACTCGGTGGGTGGAAACACCATATATTTT.